The following is a T cell receptor (beta chain) sequence with its context. Its ends do not fully match the called genes, so a read error is possible. This entry is derived from a study of T cells in Graves' hyperthyroidism and ophthalmopathy. CDR3 size: 19 residues. From germline, CDR1 is MNHEY and CDR2 SVGEGT. RNA transcripts served as the template for amplifying TCR beta CDR3 regions. A set of HTBI primers served as the primers for a first-round RT-PCR of the TCR CDR3. From the multiplex PCR reads, TCRdb called clonotypes with MiXCR, one entry per CDR3 protein. The table shows about 290,000 distinct CDR3 sequences, with about an eighth occurring only once.

Sequenced: blood. The chain carries TRBV6-2 or TRBV6-3 and TRBJ2-1; 12 positions agree with TRBD2. This receptor was obtained from a middle-aged woman with Graves' hyperthyroidism. This chain's CDR3 is CTSSRGTSGFSSSYNEQFF. CDR3 nucleotides: TGTACCAGCAGTAGAGGGACTAGCGGGTTCTCGAGCTCCTACAATGAGCAGTTCTTC.